This is a list of T cell receptor beta chains from one sample in a study of T cells in localized non-small cell lung cancer. Assay used: immunoSEQ multiplex PCR; TCRdb lists only in-frame clones, some missing. There are some 30,000 clones in the sample; around 90% occur only once, and 12% lies in the top ten. Sequencing was performed on peripheral blood mononuclear cells, taken before any cancer treatment. The source of these receptors is a female donor of 60 years or more with stage II lung adenocarcinoma. Each CDR3 is given with its conserved first and last residue. Each record gives: CDR3 DNA, CDR3 protein, clone size, J gene, V gene, D gene. A D gene is named only where the DNA matches it firmly. Clone size is given for some rows only: seen once, a few or many times, or a class if the clone is expanded.

CDR3nt: TGCGCCAGCAGCTTGGCCCAAGGGATCTACGAGCAGTACTTC
CDR3aa: CASSLAQGIYEQYF
abundance: NA
j_gene: TRBJ2-7
v_gene: TRBV5-1
d_gene: NA

CDR3nt: TGTGCCAGTAGTATTGGGAGGACAGTTTACAATGAGCAGTTCTTC
CDR3aa: CASSIGRTVYNEQFF
abundance: NA
j_gene: TRBJ2-1
v_gene: TRBV19
d_gene: NA

CDR3nt: TGTGCCAGCAGCCTTGCCGGGACGGAGGAAGAGCAGTACTTC
CDR3aa: CASSLAGTEEEQYF
abundance: NA
j_gene: TRBJ2-7
v_gene: TRBV5-6
d_gene: NA

CDR3nt: TGTGCCAGCAAAGACAAGACAGGAAGACATTGGACAGGAGTCTGGGAGACCCAGTACTTC
CDR3aa: CASKDKTGRHWTGVWETQYF
abundance: NA
j_gene: TRBJ2-5
v_gene: TRBV28
d_gene: TRBD1

CDR3nt: TGTGCCAGCTCACCATCGTGGACCATTGGAAACACCATATATTTT
CDR3aa: CASSPSWTIGNTIYF
abundance: NA
j_gene: TRBJ1-3
v_gene: TRBV18
d_gene: NA

CDR3nt: TGTGCCAGCAGTGCTACGGGGATCACTGAAGCTTTCTTT
CDR3aa: CASSATGITEAFF
abundance: NA
j_gene: TRBJ1-1
v_gene: TRBV6-4
d_gene: NA

CDR3nt: TGTGCCAGTACGCCATCGACGGGTCGAACTGGCTACACCTTC
CDR3aa: CASTPSTGRTGYTF
abundance: NA
j_gene: TRBJ1-2
v_gene: TRBV19
d_gene: NA

CDR3nt: TGTGCCAGCACTGACGGAAATCAGCCCCAGCATTTT
CDR3aa: CASTDGNQPQHF
abundance: NA
j_gene: TRBJ1-5
v_gene: TRBV28
d_gene: NA

CDR3nt: TGTGCCATCAAATGGGGAGACACCTTGAACACCGGGGAGCTGTTTTTT
CDR3aa: CAIKWGDTLNTGELFF
abundance: NA
j_gene: TRBJ2-2
v_gene: TRBV10-3
d_gene: NA

CDR3nt: TGTGCCAGCAGCGTAGATAGGACGATGACCCGGGACAGGGGAATCAATGGCTACACCTTC
CDR3aa: CASSVDRTMTRDRGINGYTF
abundance: NA
j_gene: TRBJ1-2
v_gene: TRBV9
d_gene: TRBD1

CDR3nt: TGTGCCAGCACTGAGGACTTAAATGAGCAGTTCTTC
CDR3aa: CASTEDLNEQFF
abundance: NA
j_gene: TRBJ2-1
v_gene: TRBV6-1
d_gene: NA

CDR3nt: TGTGCCAGCAGCTCGGACAGGGGCGAGCAGTACTTC
CDR3aa: CASSSDRGEQYF
abundance: NA
j_gene: TRBJ2-7
v_gene: TRBV7-9
d_gene: TRBD1

CDR3nt: TGTGCCAGCAGCCCGTTGGGCCGCACCGGGGAGCTGTTTTTT
CDR3aa: CASSPLGRTGELFF
abundance: NA
j_gene: TRBJ2-2
v_gene: TRBV11-2
d_gene: NA

CDR3nt: TGCGCCAGCAGCCACCGGGTAGCGGGAGGGGTCGATGAGCAGTTCTTC
CDR3aa: CASSHRVAGGVDEQFF
abundance: NA
j_gene: TRBJ2-1
v_gene: TRBV4-1
d_gene: TRBD2

CDR3nt: TGCGCCAGCAGTTCTAGCGGGGGGGCCAGCACCGGGGAGCTGTTTTTT
CDR3aa: CASSSSGGASTGELFF
abundance: NA
j_gene: TRBJ2-2
v_gene: TRBV5-1
d_gene: TRBD2

CDR3nt: TGTGCCAGCTCACCAATAGCGGGAGTGGGTACAGATACGCAGTATTTT
CDR3aa: CASSPIAGVGTDTQYF
abundance: NA
j_gene: TRBJ2-3
v_gene: TRBV18
d_gene: TRBD2

CDR3nt: TGTGCCATCAGTAAGTCCGACGGGACCCAATACAATGAGCAGTTCTTC
CDR3aa: CAISKSDGTQYNEQFF
abundance: NA
j_gene: TRBJ2-1
v_gene: TRBV10-3
d_gene: NA

CDR3nt: TGTGCCAGCAGCTTGGACAGGGTAGGCTATGGCTACACCTTC
CDR3aa: CASSLDRVGYGYTF
abundance: NA
j_gene: TRBJ1-2
v_gene: TRBV11-2
d_gene: TRBD1

CDR3nt: TGTGCCAGCTCCCCAGACAGGGCGAGAGAGACCCAGTACTTC
CDR3aa: CASSPDRARETQYF
abundance: NA
j_gene: TRBJ2-5
v_gene: TRBV18
d_gene: TRBD1

CDR3nt: TGTGCCAGCTCACCCACGGGACGGATGAATTACGAGCAGTACTTC
CDR3aa: CASSPTGRMNYEQYF
abundance: NA
j_gene: TRBJ2-7
v_gene: TRBV18
d_gene: NA

CDR3nt: TGTGCCTGGAGTGTAGTCGGGCAGGCGCTTTTT
CDR3aa: CAWSVVGQALF
abundance: NA
j_gene: TRBJ1-1
v_gene: TRBV30
d_gene: NA

CDR3nt: TGTGCCAGCAGTTTAAGGCCAGGGCTTTCTGGAAACACCATATATTTT
CDR3aa: CASSLRPGLSGNTIYF
abundance: once
j_gene: TRBJ1-3
v_gene: TRBV28
d_gene: NA

CDR3nt: TGCGCCAGCAGTTCGGACAGGGGAGGAAACACCATATATTTT
CDR3aa: CASSSDRGGNTIYF
abundance: NA
j_gene: TRBJ1-3
v_gene: TRBV4-3
d_gene: TRBD1

CDR3nt: TGTGCCAGCAGCCCGCGGTCAAGCGACAATGAGCAGTTCTTC
CDR3aa: CASSPRSSDNEQFF
abundance: NA
j_gene: TRBJ2-1
v_gene: TRBV5-4
d_gene: NA

CDR3nt: TGTGCCAGCAGCCAGGGACAGCAGGATTCACCCCTCCACTTT
CDR3aa: CASSQGQQDSPLHF
abundance: NA
j_gene: TRBJ1-6
v_gene: TRBV5-6
d_gene: TRBD1

CDR3nt: TGTGCCAGCAGCTTAGGTATAGGGACAGGGGCGGAGGAAAAACTGTTTTTT
CDR3aa: CASSLGIGTGAEEKLFF
abundance: NA
j_gene: TRBJ1-4
v_gene: TRBV13
d_gene: TRBD1

CDR3nt: TGCAGCGTGGTGGAGCTTAACTATGGCTACACCTTC
CDR3aa: CSVVELNYGYTF
abundance: NA
j_gene: TRBJ1-2
v_gene: TRBV29-1
d_gene: NA

CDR3nt: TGTGCCAGCAGTCCCGGGACAGCATATCAGCCCCAGCATTTT
CDR3aa: CASSPGTAYQPQHF
abundance: NA
j_gene: TRBJ1-5
v_gene: TRBV28
d_gene: TRBD1

CDR3nt: TGTGCCAGCAGTGAAGCGCTTCAAGGGGATCAGCCCCAGCATTTT
CDR3aa: CASSEALQGDQPQHF
abundance: NA
j_gene: TRBJ1-5
v_gene: TRBV2
d_gene: NA

CDR3nt: TGTGCCAGCAGCTCCCCAATCCACCTCGACAGAAAAGAGACCCAGTACTTC
CDR3aa: CASSSPIHLDRKETQYF
abundance: NA
j_gene: TRBJ2-5
v_gene: TRBV7-2
d_gene: NA

CDR3nt: TGCGCCAGCAGCCAAGGCATCCCGGGAGAGACCCAGTACTTC
CDR3aa: CASSQGIPGETQYF
abundance: NA
j_gene: TRBJ2-5
v_gene: TRBV4-3
d_gene: NA

CDR3nt: TGTGCCAGCAGCCGAAGTGGACCTCTAAGCACTGAAGCTTTCTTT
CDR3aa: CASSRSGPLSTEAFF
abundance: NA
j_gene: TRBJ1-1
v_gene: TRBV11-3
d_gene: NA